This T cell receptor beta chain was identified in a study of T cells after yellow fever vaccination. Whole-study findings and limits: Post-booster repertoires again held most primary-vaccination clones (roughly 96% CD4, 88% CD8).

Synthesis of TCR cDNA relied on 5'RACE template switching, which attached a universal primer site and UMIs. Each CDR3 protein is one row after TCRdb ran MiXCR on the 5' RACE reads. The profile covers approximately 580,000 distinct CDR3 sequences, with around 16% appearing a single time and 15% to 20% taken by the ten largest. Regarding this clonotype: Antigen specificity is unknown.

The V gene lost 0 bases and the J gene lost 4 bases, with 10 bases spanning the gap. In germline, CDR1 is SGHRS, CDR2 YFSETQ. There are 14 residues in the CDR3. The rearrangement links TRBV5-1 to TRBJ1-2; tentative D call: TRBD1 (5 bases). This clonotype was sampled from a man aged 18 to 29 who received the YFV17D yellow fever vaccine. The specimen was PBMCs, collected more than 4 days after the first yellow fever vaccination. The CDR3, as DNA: TGCGCCAGCAGCTTGGGGGGCCGTACCTATGGCTACACCTTC. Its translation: CASSLGGRTYGYTF.